Below are 20 T cell receptor beta chains sequenced from a single sample in a study of cytomegalovirus exposure and HLA in healthy donors. PCR amplification relied on 60 Vbeta primers (plus 13 Jbeta primers). This table comes from immunoSEQ multiplex PCR, and its TCRdb copy is limited to in-frame clones, with some not included. The top ten hold 4.9% of the sample, which has tens of thousands of clones, just over 70% seen once. The material sequenced was PBMCs. Receptor source: a man aged 55 to 70 in good health and CMV-seropositive.

In DNA, the CDR3 is TGCAGCGTTGAGAATGGCGGGACCAACACCGGGGAGCTGTTTTTT. Translating gives CSVENGGTNTGELFF. The gene calls are TRBV29-1 and TRBJ2-2, with D maybe TRBD2 (6 bases). CDR3 length: 15 residues. V was clipped by 3 bases and J by 2 bases, with 13 bases between them. Germline values: CDR1 SQVTM, CDR2 ANQGSEA.

This clone was detected a few times. This chain uses TRBV11-1 with TRBJ1-2; D is undetermined. This CDR3 spans 15 amino acids. The V gene lost 5 bases and the J gene lost 7 bases, with 20 bases spanning the gap. Germline lookup yields CDR1 SGHAT and CDR2 FQDESV (reference sequence). Here the CDR3 DNA reads TGTGCCAGCAGCCAGAACTCCGACGGGATCCGTGGCTACACCTTC. Encoded protein: CASSQNSDGIRGYTF.

This chain connects TRBV5-1 to TRBJ2-7, with 10 bases aligning to TRBD1. The CDR3 runs 16 residues. The trim removed 4 bases at V and 7 bases at J, leaving 14 bases unmatched. CDR1 is SGHRS and CDR2 is YFSETQ in the germline V gene. CDR3 sequence reads: CASSLAPGQGSGEQYF. The CDR3 bases are TGCGCCAGCAGCCTTGCCCCGGGACAGGGGTCGGGGGAGCAGTACTTC.

The genes are TRBV7-2 and TRBJ1-3, with TRBD1 identical over 7 bases. Unmatched junction bases numbered 9, after V lost 5 bases and J lost 8 bases. The CDR3 runs to 14 residues. Germline lookup yields CDR1 SGHTA and CDR2 FQGNSA. The CDR3 bases are TGTGCCAGCAGCCCAAGACAGGGCCGAGACACCATATATTTT. Its translation: CASSPRQGRDTIYF.

The chain joins TRBV10-3 to TRBJ1-1; D call uncertain. This CDR3 has 14 amino acids. The V end was cut by 8 bases, the J end by 0 bases, with 13 bases between. Looked up from germline, CDR1 is ENHRY and CDR2 is SYGVKD. CDR3 nucleotide sequence: TGTGCCATCGGTACTTCCGCTATGAACACTGAAGCTTTCTTT. This sequence encodes CAIGTSAMNTEAFF.

CDR3 in amino acids: CASSFRGGDNTEAFF. For the CDR3, the DNA is TGTGCCAGCAGCTTCAGGGGAGGGGATAACACTGAAGCTTTCTTT. The rearrangement joins TRBV7-3 to TRBJ1-1; D is possibly TRBD1 (6 bases). Germline loops: CDR1 SGHTA, CDR2 FQGTGA. The length of the CDR3 is 15 residues. The V gene lost 3 bases and the J gene lost 2 bases, with 13 bases spanning the gap.

The rearrangement links TRBV7-2 to TRBJ2-1, with TRBD2 matching over 7 bases. Germline V gene lookup returns CDR1 SGHTA and CDR2 FQGNSA. V shed 1 base, J shed 7 bases, and the junction held 4 bases outside the gene matches. The CDR3 sequence is 14 residues long. Here the CDR3 reads CASSLGLADNEQFF. The CDR3 region has the DNA TGTGCCAGCAGCTTAGGGCTAGCGGATAATGAGCAGTTCTTC.

The gene calls are TRBV5-1 and TRBJ1-2; a possible D gene is TRBD1 (6 bases). Germline-derived CDR1 and CDR2 are SGHRS and YFSETQ. The CDR3 contains 16 residues. The V end lost 5 bases, the J end lost 8 bases, and 25 bases lay between the germline ends. CDR3 sequence: CASSRDGPGGPTGYTF. The CDR3 DNA sequence: TGCGCCAGCAGTCGCGATGGTCCGGGGGGCCCGACGGGCTACACCTTC.

This clone was picked up a small number of times. The chain joins TRBV5-1 to TRBJ2-7; 10 bases align to TRBD1. The germline V gene has CDR1 SGHRS and CDR2 YFSETQ. The CDR3 is 16 amino acids. The trim removed 4 bases at V and 5 bases at J, leaving 12 bases unmatched. The CDR3 coding sequence is TGCGCCAGCAGCAAACCGCCGGGACAGGGGTCCCACGAGCAGTACTTC. It codes for CASSKPPGQGSHEQYF.

The chain is built from TRBV4-3 and TRBJ1-1; 8 nucleotides agree with TRBD1. The CDR3 loop spans 16 amino acids. J lost 3 bases, V lost 1 base, and 7 bases had no gene match. Germline V CDR1 and CDR2: LGHNA, YSLEER. CDR3 bases: TGCGCCAGCAGCCAAGGACAGGGGTCTCGGGACACTGAAGCTTTCTTT. This sequence encodes CASSQGQGSRDTEAFF.

The chain uses TRBV21-1 and TRBJ2-5; no check of the table's D call, TRBD2, against the DNA was made. TRBV21-1 is listed as a pseudogene. This CDR3 is 13 amino acids long. CDR3 nucleotide sequence: TGTGCCAGCAGCAAAGTCGGGGATGAGACCCAGTACTTC. It specifies CASSKVGDETQYF.

The chain is built from TRBV19 and TRBJ1-5; D is possibly TRBD1 (5 bases). The CDR3 has 15 amino acids. Trimming removed 5 bases from V and 4 bases from J, with 15 bases in between. Germline assignment: CDR1 LNHDA and CDR2 SQIVND (reference sequence). In DNA, the CDR3 is TGTGCCAGTAGTTCACGGTCGGGGGGTAATCAGCCCCAGCATTTT. This translates into CASSSRSGGNQPQHF.

The chain recombines TRBV13 with TRBJ2-4; TRBD2 might be the D (5 bases). Trimming took 0 bases from V and 7 from J, leaving 16 bases between them. Germline V gene data show CDR1 as PRHDT and CDR2 as FYEKMQ (reference sequence). The CDR3 sequence is 16 residues long. CDR3 sequence (DNA): TGTGCCAGCAGCTTAGGGGGAGTGACTGCAAAGAACATTCAGTACTTC. Translated, it gives CASSLGGVTAKNIQYF.

The chain is built from TRBV27 and TRBJ2-1; possibly TRBD1 for D (5 bases). Germline loops: CDR1 MNHEY, CDR2 SMNVEV (reference sequence). Deletions cut 3 bases from V and 2 bases from J, with 11 bases between. CDR3 size: 15 residues. The DNA of the CDR3 is TGTGCCAGCAGTTTGTGGCAGGGCCCCTACAATGAGCAGTTCTTC. Translation: CASSLWQGPYNEQFF.

The chain links TRBV2 to TRBJ2-2; no clear D. The CDR3 has 12 amino acids. The V gene lost 1 base and the J gene lost 7 bases, with 4 bases spanning the gap. Germline V gene lookup returns CDR1 SNHLY and CDR2 FYNNEI. The CDR3 reads CASSEDRGELFF. Written as DNA, the CDR3 is TGTGCCAGCAGTGAAGATCGCGGGGAGCTGTTTTTT. The complete variable domain, with remaining parts taken from reference TRBV2 and TRBJ2-2, reads EPEVTQTPSHQVTQMGQEVILRCVPISNHLYFYWYRQILGQKVEFLVSFYNNEISEKSEIFDDQFSVERPDGSNFTLKIRSTKLEDSAMYFCASSEDRGELFFGEGSRLTVL.

The CDR3 spells CASSPSGLPLYEQYF. CDR3 DNA sequence: TGTGCCAGCAGCCCAAGCGGGCTCCCCCTCTACGAGCAGTACTTC. The chain is built from TRBV9 and TRBJ2-5, with a possible D match to TRBD2 (6 bases). The J call may be in error: the DNA end matches TRBJ2-7 better. There are 15 residues in the CDR3. Germline V gene data show CDR1 as SGDLS and CDR2 as YYNGEE.

The chain carries TRBV19 and TRBJ2-7, with D unresolved. The V gene's germline CDR1 is LNHDA and CDR2 SQIVND (reference sequence). V lost 3 bases and J 0 bases, leaving 6 bases between the germline ends. The CDR3 covers 13 residues. DNA of the CDR3: TGTGCCAGTAGTATGCGGCGCTCCTACGAGCAGTACTTC. Its protein is CASSMRRSYEQYF.

CDR3 nucleotides: TGCGCCAGCAGCTTTAGGTGGGAGTCTTACTACAATGAGCAGTTCTTC. It yields the protein CASSFRWESYYNEQFF. The V call is TRBV5-1, the J call TRBJ2-1; D is perhaps TRBD2 (5 bases). V was shortened by 2 bases and J by 3 bases, with 15 bases between the two germline ends. Germline values: CDR1 SGHRS, CDR2 YFSETQ. The CDR3 length is 16 residues.

The genes are TRBV19 and TRBJ1-5; 7 nucleotides align to TRBD1. J was trimmed by 4 bases and V by 5 bases; bases with no gene match: 8. The CDR3 has 15 amino acids. Germline assignment: CDR1 LNHDA and CDR2 SQIVND (reference sequence). This CDR3 reads CASSPRGSHNQPQHF. The CDR3 nucleotides read TGTGCCAGTAGTCCCAGGGGGTCCCATAATCAGCCCCAGCATTTT.

The gene calls are TRBV18 and TRBJ1-1; 7 bases agree with TRBD1. This CDR3 has 16 residues. Germline loops: CDR1 KGHSH, CDR2 LQKENI. Germline trimming cut 4 bases from V and 4 bases from J; bases unmatched to any gene: 12. The CDR3 loop is CASSQQRGQEGTEAFF. CDR3 sequence (DNA): TGTGCCAGCTCACAACAACGAGGACAGGAAGGCACTGAAGCTTTCTTT.